This TCR beta chain was documented in a study of shared T cell receptors in the human thymus. Produced via immunoSEQ multiplex PCR; TCRdb's table is partial and in-frame only. The repertoire holds about 660,000 clones, with approximately 89% as singletons. This CDR3 contains 15 residues. The germline CDR1 and CDR2 sequences are SGHRS and YFSETQ. V shed 0 bases and J shed 5 bases, with 11 bases lying between them. This sample was shared with a second study, whose subject was human thymus T cells.

The source of this sequence is a boy younger than two with a congenital heart defect. The source material was thymocytes. This chain links TRBV5-1 with TRBJ1-4; D is possibly TRBD1 (5 bases). The CDR3 loop is CASSLARGENEKLFF. CDR3 nucleotides: TGCGCCAGCAGCTTGGCCCGGGGGGAGAATGAAAAACTGTTTTTT. The whole variable domain, filled in from reference TRBV5-1 and TRBJ1-4, reads KAGVTQTPRYLIKTRGQQVTLSCSPISGHRSVSWYQQTPGQGLQFLFEYFSETQRNKGNFPGRFSGRQFSNSRSEMNVSTLELGDSALYLCASSLARGENEKLFFGSGTQLSVL.